Presented here are 29 T cell receptor beta chains from one specimen sequenced in a study of T cell responses to AZD1222 COVID-19 vaccine. Generated by immunoSEQ multiplex PCR, the TCRdb table keeps only in-frame clones and is missing some. The sample records some 120,000 clones, nearly 90% being singletons. The input for sequencing was peripheral blood, taken on day 0 of AZD1222 vaccination. The receptors here all came from an adult in good health.

The chain links TRBV21-1 to TRBJ2-7; the table's D call, TRBD2, was not checked against the DNA. TRBV21-1 is annotated as a pseudogene. This CDR3 is 12 amino acids long. CDR3 DNA: TGTGCCAGCAGCCGAGAGGTCTACGAGCAGTACTTC. Protein: CASSREVYEQYF.

This clone appeared a single time. The V and J genes are TRBV11-2 and TRBJ1-1, with D unresolved. Germline CDR1 reads SGHAT; CDR2 reads FQNNGV. V was pared by 5 bases and J by 7 bases, with 11 bases between. This CDR3 spans 12 amino acids. The DNA for the CDR3 is TGTGCCAGCAGCCTTGGACGTATTGAAGCTTTCTTT. This gives the protein CASSLGRIEAFF.

This clone turned up a few times. The chain has TRBV19 and TRBJ1-2; weak D call: TRBD1 (5 bases). The CDR3 runs to 14 residues. The ends were cut back, 6 bases at V and 4 bases at J, with 15 bases in the middle. The germline CDR1 and CDR2 sequences are LNHDA and SQIVND (reference sequence). CDR3 loop: CASSSQGEGYGYTF. CDR3 DNA sequence: TGTGCCAGTAGCTCCCAGGGTGAGGGCTATGGCTACACCTTC.

This clone was seen once. The chain combines TRBV18 with TRBJ2-5; 9 bases fit TRBD1. Germline CDR1 KGHSH, CDR2 LQKENI. The CDR3 runs 16 residues. Trimming cost V 5 bases and J 4 bases; bases outside gene matches: 11. The CDR3 coding sequence is TGTGCCAGCTCATCTGCACAGGGGGCGCTGGCAGAGACCCAGTACTTC. Protein sequence: CASSSAQGALAETQYF.

The chain has TRBV5-1 and TRBJ2-3, with TRBD1 as a possible D gene (5 bases). The CDR3 extends over 15 amino acids. Germline V gives CDR1 SGHRS, CDR2 YFSETQ. V was trimmed by 0 bases and J by 2 bases, leaving 10 bases between them. The CDR3 DNA reads as TGCGCCAGCAGCTTGGCAGGGTTTAACACAGATACGCAGTATTTT. As protein: CASSLAGFNTDTQYF.

Only a few counts were recorded for this clone. The chain is built from TRBV5-1 and TRBJ2-7; 9 nucleotides line up with TRBD1. The germline V gene encodes CDR1 SGHRS and CDR2 YFSETQ. The V gene end was trimmed by 7 bases and the J gene end by 0 bases; junction bases not matched to a gene: 2. The CDR3 extends over 13 amino acids. CDR3 sequence: CASGTGTSYEQYF. Here the CDR3 DNA reads TGCGCCAGCGGGACAGGGACCTCCTACGAGCAGTACTTC.

V and J are TRBV7-2 and TRBJ1-4; maybe TRBD1 (6 bases). Per germline, CDR1 SGHTA and CDR2 FQGNSA. With 1 base removed from V and 8 bases from J, the gap between germline ends came to 8 bases. CDR3 length: 13 amino acids. The chain's CDR3 is CASSLEGGEKLFF. The CDR3 coding sequence is TGTGCCAGCAGCTTAGAGGGGGGGGAAAAACTGTTTTTT.

The chain joins TRBV4-1 to TRBJ2-7, with 8 bases aligning to TRBD2. The germline gives CDR1 MGHRA, CDR2 YSYEKL. Unmatched junction bases numbered 13, after V lost 4 bases and J lost 5 bases. There are 16 residues in the CDR3. The CDR3 nucleotides are TGCGCCAGCAGCCCGTGGCCGGGACTAGAGAATGACGAGCAGTACTTC. It codes for CASSPWPGLENDEQYF.

This rearrangement joins TRBV19 to TRBJ1-2; D ambiguous. The CDR3 has 13 amino acids. Germline CDR1 reads LNHDA; CDR2 reads SQIVND (reference sequence). Trimming removed 0 bases from V and 8 bases from J, with 10 bases in between. Here the CDR3 reads CASSIDLEEGYTF. Here the CDR3 DNA reads TGTGCCAGTAGTATAGATCTTGAAGAAGGCTACACCTTC.

This chain uses TRBV27 with TRBJ1-5; no clear D. V dropped 3 bases and J dropped 6 bases, with 9 bases sitting between them. Looked up from germline, CDR1 is MNHEY and CDR2 is SMNVEV (reference sequence). The CDR3 length is 13 residues. The CDR3 bases are TGTGCCAGCAGTTTCGGGGTATCTCAGCCCCAGCATTTT. Its protein is CASSFGVSQPQHF.

The J gene is TRBJ1-2, the V gene TRBV25-1, with D perhaps matching TRBD1 (5 bases). Trimming left V 8 bases short and J 4 bases short, with 11 bases between. From germline, CDR1 is MGHDK and CDR2 SYGVNS. The CDR3 contains 12 residues. CDR3 sequence: CASGADGYGYTF. Here the CDR3 DNA reads TGTGCCAGCGGGGCCGATGGCTATGGCTACACCTTC.

This clone occurred once. The rearrangement joins TRBV28 to TRBJ2-5; a possible D gene is TRBD1 (6 bases). The CDR3 length is 16 residues. CDR1 MDHEN and CDR2 SYDVKM come from the germline V gene. V was cut by 7 bases and J by 2 bases, with 20 bases left in between. The CDR3 DNA sequence: TGTGCCAGCATCGAACGGGGTAGGGGGAGACAAGAGACCCAGTACTTC. Translated, it gives CASIERGRGRQETQYF. Full variable domain (rest looked up from reference TRBV28 and TRBJ2-5): DVKVTQSSRYLVKRTGEKVFLECVQDMDHENMFWYRQDPGLGLRLIYFSYDVKMKEKGDIPEGYSVSREKKERFSLILESASTNQTSMYLCASIERGRGRQETQYFGPGTRLLVL.

There are a few counts of this clone. V and J are TRBV28 and TRBJ2-7; TRBD2 matches at 9 bases. The CDR3 extends over 17 amino acids. V dropped 6 bases and J dropped 6; count of bases not matched to a gene: 18. From germline, CDR1 is MDHEN and CDR2 SYDVKM. CDR3 protein: CASRQKYARLAGSEQYF. CDR3 in DNA: TGTGCCAGCAGACAAAAGTATGCGCGTCTAGCGGGGAGCGAGCAGTACTTC.

CDR3: CASSPYRTGNNSPLHF. CDR3 nucleotides: TGTGCCAGCAGCCCCTACCGGACAGGGAATAATTCACCCCTCCACTTT. The chain employs TRBV28 and TRBJ1-6; 8 bases fit TRBD1. Germline CDR1 and CDR2: MDHEN and SYDVKM. The CDR3 loop spans 16 amino acids. V dropped 6 bases and J dropped 5; count of bases not matched to a gene: 9.

The DNA for the CDR3 is TGTGCCAGCAGCCCTAACAATGAGCAGTTCTTC. Amino acids: CASSPNNEQFF. J is TRBJ2-1 and V is TRBV2, with D hard to call. CDR3 length equals 11 residues. V was trimmed by 6 bases and J by 5 bases, leaving 5 bases between them. Germline loops: CDR1 SNHLY, CDR2 FYNNEI.

To note about this clone: One end of the junction is discordant with germline, which a read error may explain. The CDR3 region is CASSHTGNPGELFF. Written as DNA, the CDR3 is TGTGCCAGCAGCCACACAGGGAACCCCGGGGAGCTGTTTTTT. The chain has TRBV27 and TRBJ2-2; a weak D match, TRBD1 (6 bases). Germline CDR1 reads MNHEY; CDR2 reads SMNVEV (reference sequence). The CDR3 has 14 residues.

This clone was counted once. The chain joins TRBV30 to TRBJ2-3; 8 nucleotides match TRBD2. The V gene end was trimmed by 8 bases and the J gene end by 1 base; junction bases not matched to a gene: 5. This CDR3 is 13 amino acids long. CDR1 and CDR2 (germline): GTSNPN, SVGIG (reference sequence). CDR3 DNA sequence: TGTGCCAGCCGGGGGGGAGGCACAGATACGCAGTATTTT. This gives the protein CASRGGGTDTQYF.

The chain joins TRBV25-1 to TRBJ1-1; TRBD1 is a possible D gene (6 bases). The V gene lost 3 bases and the J gene lost 0 bases, with 14 bases spanning the gap. The germline V gene encodes CDR1 MGHDK and CDR2 SYGVNS. This CDR3 is built from 16 residues. CDR3 protein: CASSEGAGTMNTEAFF. The CDR3 nucleotides are TGTGCCAGCAGTGAGGGGGCAGGGACCATGAACACTGAAGCTTTCTTT.

J is TRBJ2-7 and V is TRBV6-5, with 12 bases that match TRBD1. V shed 6 bases, J shed 4 bases, and the junction held 7 bases outside the gene matches. The CDR3 contains 15 residues. The V gene's germline CDR1 is MNHEY and CDR2 SVGAGI. In nucleotides, the CDR3 is TGTGCCAGCAGGACAGCGGGACAGGGGGCGTACGAGCAGTACTTC. Its protein is CASRTAGQGAYEQYF.

The rearrangement uses TRBV2 and TRBJ1-3; D might be TRBD1 (5 bases). This CDR3 has 17 residues. V lost 7 bases, J lost 1 base, and 20 bases lay in between. Germline-derived CDR1 and CDR2 are SNHLY and FYNNEI. CDR3 coding DNA: TGTGCCAGCACCGAGAGAACAGGTTCACGGTCTGGAAACACCATATATTTT. It codes for CASTERTGSRSGNTIYF.

J is TRBJ2-1 and V is TRBV25-1; D may be TRBD1 (5 bases). The CDR3 sequence is 15 residues long. V was cut by 1 base and J by 3 bases, with 10 bases left in between. Germline V CDR1 and CDR2: MGHDK, SYGVNS. The CDR3 region has the DNA TGTGCCAGCAGTGAATTTGACAGAGACTACAATGAGCAGTTCTTC. The encoded protein is CASSEFDRDYNEQFF.

The chain has TRBV6-1 and TRBJ1-6, with D possibly matching TRBD1 (5 bases). CDR1 and CDR2 (germline): MNHNS, SASEGT. This CDR3 spans 16 amino acids. Trimming shortened V by 1 base and J by 8 bases, and 15 bases separated the two germline ends. The CDR3 region is CASSEGIGTAYSPLHF. The CDR3, as DNA: TGTGCCAGCAGTGAAGGCATCGGGACCGCATATTCACCCCTCCACTTT.

The J gene is TRBJ1-2, the V gene TRBV12-3 or TRBV12-4; TRBD1 might be the D (6 bases). This CDR3 region has 13 residues. Trimming removed 4 bases from V and 6 bases from J, with 12 bases in between. CDR3 in DNA: TGTGCCAGCAGTTCAGACAGGAATGATGGCTACACCTTC. Its translation: CASSSDRNDGYTF.

The chain couples TRBV5-6 to TRBJ2-7; 11 nucleotides line up with TRBD2. Looked up from germline, CDR1 is SGHDT and CDR2 is YYEEEE. V dropped 3 bases and J dropped 3; count of bases not matched to a gene: 11. The CDR3 is made up of 17 amino acids. The CDR3: CASSWGIAGGLGYEQYF. CDR3 DNA: TGTGCCAGCAGCTGGGGAATAGCGGGGGGGCTGGGCTACGAGCAGTACTTC. Using reference TRBV5-6 and TRBJ2-7 for the parts outside the CDR3, the full variable domain is DAGVTQSPTHLIKTRGQQVTLRCSPKSGHDTVSWYQQALGQGPQFIFQYYEEEERQRGNFPDRFSGHQFPNYSSELNVNALLLGDSALYLCASSWGIAGGLGYEQYFGPGTRLTVT.

The chain has TRBV19 and TRBJ2-3; no reliable D call. V gave up 7 bases and J gave up 0 bases, with 11 bases separating them. The germline V gene encodes CDR1 LNHDA and CDR2 SQIVND (reference sequence). The CDR3 contains 14 residues. Written as DNA, the CDR3 is TGTGCCAGTAATGGCCGGAGAAGCACAGATACGCAGTATTTT. This encodes CASNGRRSTDTQYF.

V and J are TRBV7-2 and TRBJ2-7, with TRBD1 as a possible D gene (6 bases). The V and J ends lost 4 bases and 4 bases respectively, with 8 bases between them. Per germline, CDR1 SGHTA and CDR2 FQGNSA. The CDR3 has 12 amino acids. Written as DNA, the CDR3 is TGTGCCAGCAGCTCACAGGGTTACGAGCAGTACTTC. This codes for CASSSQGYEQYF.

The V call is TRBV27, the J call TRBJ2-7; 15 bases match TRBD2. Germline loops: CDR1 MNHEY, CDR2 SMNVEV (reference sequence). V shed 6 bases, J shed 6 bases, and the junction held 12 bases outside the gene matches. The CDR3 loop spans 17 amino acids. CDR3 region: CASRKPGLAGGIPEQYF. The CDR3 bases are TGTGCCAGCAGAAAACCGGGACTAGCGGGAGGTATCCCCGAGCAGTACTTC.

CDR3 in amino acids: CASSPDIGETQYF. The CDR3 DNA follows: TGTGCCAGCTCACCGGACATTGGGGAGACCCAGTACTTC. The chain is built from TRBV18 and TRBJ2-5, with a possible D match to TRBD1 (5 bases). Trimming cost V 3 bases and J 5 bases, with 10 bases left between them. The CDR3 sequence is 13 residues long. Looked up from germline, CDR1 is KGHSH and CDR2 is LQKENI.

This clone occurred once. This chain connects TRBV7-2 to TRBJ2-7, with D possibly called TRBD1 or TRBD2 (5 bases each). Germline V lookup: CDR1 SGHTA, CDR2 FQGNSA. CDR3 length equals 14 residues. Trimming cost V 5 bases and J 4 bases, with 15 bases left between them. CDR3 sequence (DNA): TGTGCCAGCAGCCCAAGGGACGGATGGTACGAGCAGTACTTC. It is translated as CASSPRDGWYEQYF. Using reference TRBV7-2 and TRBJ2-7 for the parts outside the CDR3, the full variable domain is GAGVSQSPSNKVTEKGKDVELRCDPISGHTALYWYRQSLGQGLEFLIYFQGNSAPDKSGLPSDRFSAERTGGSVSTLTIQRTQQEDSAVYLCASSPRDGWYEQYFGPGTRLTVT.